The subject of this entry is one T cell receptor beta chain. Its antigen is currently unknown. The junction differs from germline at one of its ends, possibly a read error. The data stem from a study of blood T cells in healthy people across ages. Study in general: There was about one barcoded beta molecule captured by template switching per two T cells.

Germline CDR1 SGHTA, CDR2 FQGNSA. The length of the CDR3 is 14 residues. A second PCR of roughly 7 to 11 cycles used a sample-barcoded 5' primer and a J-beta primer mix. A 12-random-nucleotide template-switch adaptor tagged each cDNA molecule. TCRdb fed the 5' RACE reads into MiXCR, producing one record per CDR3 protein. The data hold 600,000 to 800,000 distinct CDR3 sequences, with approximately 52% observed a single time. Study-wide results and caveats: Older individuals had lower TCR beta diversity per million T cells (the decline was roughly linear).

Total RNA, at least 5 micrograms per sample, was extracted from PBMCs. The clonotype originates from an elderly woman in good health. The chain has TRBV7-2 and TRBJ1-2, with 8 bases that match TRBD1. The sequenced sample was blood. The CDR3 protein is CVSSLGTGLVGYTF. CDR3 DNA sequence: TGTGTCAGCAGCTTAGGGACAGGTCTTGTGGGCTACACCTTC.